This T cell receptor (beta chain) was identified in a study of beta chain features in type 1 diabetes. Overall study context: Age, gender, cell numbers and subset yield matched between patients and controls.

As for this clone: Its antigen is not identified.

The germline gives CDR1 LGHNA, CDR2 YSLEER. Trimming left V 1 base short and J 6 bases short, with 13 bases between. The CDR3 has 14 residues. The sequenced template was cDNA made from the entire isolated RNA. Samples of naive, central memory and regulatory T cells yielded a mean of around 3.4 million reads. Clones were sequenced by immunoSEQ multiplex PCR, and TCRdb holds only the in-frame ones, with some missing. The repertoire includes around 500,000 clones, about an eighth of them detected once, and less than 0.06% sits in the top ten. General study findings and limits: A cDNA-based sequencing approach could over-represent cells with high TCR expression. Patients' naive, central memory and regulatory TCRB repertoires appeared more alike than those of healthy donors.

Material for sequencing was naive CD4+ T cells from blood. This TCR was recovered from a woman aged 18-29 years in good health. The V call is TRBV4-3, the J call TRBJ2-7; tentatively, D is TRBD1 or TRBD2 (5 bases each). CDR3 sequence (DNA): TGCGCCAGCAGCCAAGGCCCCTATGGGGGCGAGCAGTACGTC. Its protein product is CASSQGPYGGEQYV.